This T cell receptor beta chain stems from a study of blood T cells in healthy people across ages. Regarding the study as a whole: A roughly linear fall in TCR beta diversity per million T cells was seen with increasing age.

A second PCR, run for 7 to 11 cycles, used a sample-barcoded 5' primer plus a J-beta primer mix. TCRdb itself ran the 5' RACE reads through MiXCR, one entry per CDR3 protein. The sample records over 1.5 million distinct CDR3 sequences, less than 50% being singletons. This CDR3 comprises 16 residues. Per germline, CDR1 SGDLS and CDR2 YYNGEE. Trimming took off 1 base at V and 4 bases at J, with 17 bases between the two ends. The donors, healthy Caucasians from Russia, were aged roughly 6 to 100. Remarks on this clonotype: Its specificity is not known.

The sequenced sample consisted of blood. The TCR originated in a woman between 40 and 55 years old in good health. The chain couples TRBV9 to TRBJ2-5; tentatively, D is TRBD2 (6 bases). DNA for the CDR3: TGTGCCAGCAGCGTAACCCCAGGCGGGGCGGGAGAGACCCAGTACTTC. Amino acid sequence: CASSVTPGGAGETQYF.